This T cell receptor beta chain was captured in a study of a mutant IDH1 vaccine in newly diagnosed glioma. About the research overall: The patients were given eight vaccinations, one each in weeks 1, 3, 5, 7, 11, 15, 19 and 23. Vaccination was launched 4-6 weeks after radiotherapy alone, or with temozolomide cycles. Every participant had undergone radiotherapy, temozolomide, or both before, and most underwent both.

Profiled with immunoSEQ multiplex PCR; TCRdb holds only in-frame clones, not every one. This table has about 27,000 clones, approximately 79% appearing once. In its sample, this clone was seen once. Its target is unknown. Time point indicated: week 5, during vaccination. Every vaccine dose comprised 300 ug of mutant IDH1 20-mer peptide plus topical imiquimod. Trimming removed 5 bases at V and 0 bases at J, with 14 bases between. The CDR3 spans 16 residues. The germline V gene has CDR1 SEHNR and CDR2 FQNEAQ (reference sequence). The sequencing used PBMCs, collected from a glioma patient whose treatment included an IDH1 peptide vaccine. The receptor was derived from a middle-aged man with glioma. Some clones in this sample may be carry-over from other donors' samples. J is TRBJ1-5 and V is TRBV7-9, with D perhaps matching TRBD1 (6 bases). The CDR3 loop is CASSGGTPYSNQPQHF. The DNA for the CDR3 is TGTGCCAGCAGCGGGGGGACACCCTATAGCAATCAGCCCCAGCATTTT.